These T cell receptor beta chains were read from a single sample in a study of blood T cell repertoires in COVID-19. Measured with immunoSEQ multiplex PCR; TCRdb has only the in-frame clones, and not every one. This sample has under 75,000 clones, with approximately 82% found just once. The source material was peripheral blood. Receptors originate from a human donor in a cohort sampled during active COVID-19. Each CDR3 is given with its conserved first and last residue. Fields, in order: V gene, clone size, J gene, CDR3 length, D gene, CDR3 DNA, CDR3 protein. A D gene is named only where the DNA matches it firmly. Clone sizes are given selectively: once, few, many, or a class where the clone is expanded.

v_gene: TRBV2
abundance: -
j_gene: TRBJ2-5
len: 14
d_gene: -
CDR3nt: -
CDR3aa: CASSSSGYQETQYF

v_gene: TRBV6-5
abundance: -
j_gene: TRBJ1-2
len: 14
d_gene: -
CDR3nt: TGTGCCAGCAGCCTAGGTGGGCGGGGCTTGAGCTACACCTTC
CDR3aa: CASSLGGRGLSYTF

v_gene: TRBV2
abundance: -
j_gene: TRBJ2-5
len: 14
d_gene: TRBD1
CDR3nt: TGTGCCAGCAGGCCCAGGGGGCGCGTGGAGACCCAGTACTTC
CDR3aa: CASRPRGRVETQYF

v_gene: TRBV11-2
abundance: -
j_gene: TRBJ2-1
len: 15
d_gene: TRBD2
CDR3nt: TGTGCCAGCAGCCCCTTAGCGGGGGCATTCAATGAGCAGTTCTTC
CDR3aa: CASSPLAGAFNEQFF

v_gene: TRBV29-1
abundance: -
j_gene: TRBJ2-7
len: 12
d_gene: TRBD1
CDR3nt: TGCAGCGTTGGGGGACAGGTGGGCGAGCAGTACTTC
CDR3aa: CSVGGQVGEQYF

v_gene: TRBV2
abundance: -
j_gene: TRBJ1-5
len: 15
d_gene: TRBD1
CDR3nt: TGTGCCAGCGTTCGGGTACAGGGGGCGGTTCAGCCCCAGCATTTT
CDR3aa: CASVRVQGAVQPQHF

v_gene: TRBV5-8
abundance: -
j_gene: TRBJ2-4
len: 15
d_gene: -
CDR3nt: TGTGCCAGCAGCCCGAGCGGTTGGGCCAAAAACATTCAGTACTTC
CDR3aa: CASSPSGWAKNIQYF

v_gene: TRBV5-6
abundance: -
j_gene: TRBJ1-4
len: 16
d_gene: -
CDR3nt: TGTGCCAGCAGCCTGCGACATGGTGCAACTAATGAAAAACTGTTTTTT
CDR3aa: CASSLRHGATNEKLFF

v_gene: TRBV5-1
abundance: few
j_gene: TRBJ1-1
len: 14
d_gene: -
CDR3nt: TGCGCCAGCAGCTTGCAGGATCCGAACACTGAAGCTTTCTTT
CDR3aa: CASSLQDPNTEAFF

v_gene: TRBV5-6
abundance: -
j_gene: TRBJ2-7
len: 15
d_gene: -
CDR3nt: TGTGCCAGCAGCCTGGGGGCCCGCCTACCGGCGGAGCAGTACTTC
CDR3aa: CASSLGARLPAEQYF

v_gene: TRBV24-1
abundance: -
j_gene: TRBJ2-7
len: 13
d_gene: -
CDR3nt: TGTGCCACCAGTGATCCGACTACCTACGAGCAGTACTTC
CDR3aa: CATSDPTTYEQYF

v_gene: TRBV3-1/TRBV3-2
abundance: -
j_gene: TRBJ1-2
len: 14
d_gene: -
CDR3nt: TGTGCCAGCAGCACAAACCTGGTTAACTATGGCTACACCTTC
CDR3aa: CASSTNLVNYGYTF

v_gene: TRBV9
abundance: -
j_gene: TRBJ1-1
len: 13
d_gene: -
CDR3nt: TGTGCCAGCAGCGTTACAGTGAACACTGAAGCTTTCTTT
CDR3aa: CASSVTVNTEAFF

v_gene: TRBV6-5
abundance: -
j_gene: TRBJ1-2
len: 15
d_gene: TRBD1
CDR3nt: TGTGCCAGCAGTTACACAGGACAGGGGGTGGAGGGCTACACCTTC
CDR3aa: CASSYTGQGVEGYTF

v_gene: TRBV2
abundance: -
j_gene: TRBJ1-4
len: 13
d_gene: TRBD1
CDR3nt: TGTGCCAGCAGCGGGACAGGACAGGAAAAACTGTTTTTT
CDR3aa: CASSGTGQEKLFF

v_gene: TRBV29-1
abundance: -
j_gene: TRBJ2-7
len: 11
d_gene: -
CDR3nt: TGCAGCGTTGTAGGGAGCCTCGAGCAGTACTTC
CDR3aa: CSVVGSLEQYF

v_gene: TRBV4-2
abundance: -
j_gene: TRBJ2-7
len: 15
d_gene: -
CDR3nt: TGTGCCAGCAGCCAAGATCCTGACAGGACCTACGAGCAGTACTTC
CDR3aa: CASSQDPDRTYEQYF